This T cell receptor (beta chain) was identified in a study of siplizumab effects on memory and regulatory T cells. Remarks on this clone: What it binds is unknown.

The assay looked at some 96,000 TCR templates in each sample. Produced via immunoSEQ multiplex PCR; TCRdb's table is partial and in-frame only. The sample gives roughly 56,000 clones, roughly 93% of which show up once; about 40% is in the top ten. Study-level results: There was no confirmation of the suppressive function of proliferating Tregs from siplizumab cultures.

Germline CDR1 reads MGHDK; CDR2 reads SYGVNS. The CDR3 is 14 amino acids. V lost 6 bases and J 5 bases, leaving 16 bases between the germline ends. Sequenced material: CD8+ T cells sorted from blood. The chain joins TRBV25-1 to TRBJ1-2, with a weak D call TRBD1 (5 bases). This receptor was taken from a human donor in good health. The CDR3 spells CASRLSGGEYGYTF. The DNA for the CDR3 is TGTGCCAGCAGACTGTCAGGAGGGGAATATGGCTACACCTTC.